This passage covers 10 T cell receptor beta chains from one sample sequenced in a study of human T cells and chemical hapten exposure. The time point denotes: patch test 1, 2 weeks after DPC sensitization. Documented treatment: therapeutic diphenylcyclopropenone sensitization with weekly scalp DPC. Unfractionated whole blood yielded the extracted total RNA. TCRdb redid the calling of the RACE reads with MiXCR, one entry per CDR3 protein. The data show some 38,000 distinct CDR3 sequences, 5.5% to 7.5% seen once. The sample consisted of whole blood, taken in connection with sensitization to the hapten diphenylcyclopropenone (DPC). These receptors were taken from a woman under 40 with alopecia areata. Some clones in this sample may be carry-over from other donors' samples.

This clonotype was counted many times. The V call is TRBV12-3 or TRBV12-4, the J call TRBJ2-1; 7 bases are a match to TRBD2. There are 15 residues in the CDR3. V was clipped by 4 bases and J by 3 bases; unmatched bases: 6. CDR3 region: CASSSPPGGYNEQFF. The CDR3 nucleotides read TGTGCCAGCAGTTCACCCCCGGGAGGCTACAATGAGCAGTTCTTC.

Relative to its sample, this clonotype is medium-sized (0.01 to 0.1%). The CDR3 reads CSASSPRDYYEQYF. The CDR3 coding sequence is TGCAGTGCTAGCAGTCCTCGGGACTACTACGAGCAGTACTTC. The chain joins TRBV20-1 to TRBJ2-7; TRBD2 matches 7 bases. Germline V CDR1 and CDR2: DFQATT, SNEGSKA (reference sequence). The CDR3 contains 14 residues. Trimming at V came to 3 bases and at J to 3 bases, leaving 8 bases not matched to a gene.

This clonotype appeared many times. CDR3 region: CASSWGQPSSYEQYF. CDR3 coding DNA: TGTGCCAGCAGCTGGGGACAGCCGAGCTCCTACGAGCAGTACTTC. This chain uses TRBV12-3 or TRBV12-4 with TRBJ2-7, with 7 bases identical to TRBD1. V lost 6 bases to trimming and J lost 0 bases; unmatched junction nucleotides: 8. This CDR3 comprises 15 residues.

This clonotype was picked up many times. This chain uses TRBV4-2 with TRBJ2-3, with 8 bases identical to TRBD2. CDR3 length: 22 residues. Germline CDR1 and CDR2: LGHNA and YNFKEQ. V lost 4 bases and J lost 0; bases outside the gene matches: 24. CDR3 loop: CASSPARLYPSGRGGSTDTQYF. In DNA form, the CDR3 reads TGTGCCAGCAGCCCAGCCAGGTTGTATCCTAGCGGACGGGGGGGTAGCACAGATACGCAGTATTTT.

The chain has TRBV7-8 and TRBJ2-1, with D tentatively TRBD1 (5 bases). V was pared by 4 bases and J by 1 base, with 14 bases between. This CDR3 has 16 amino acids. Germline V gene data show CDR1 as SGHVS and CDR2 as FQNEAQ. CDR3 region: CASSSSRVGSYNEQFF. In DNA form, the CDR3 reads TGTGCCAGCAGCTCAAGCAGGGTCGGGTCCTACAATGAGCAGTTCTTC.

This clonotype turned up a few times. The J gene is TRBJ2-1, the V gene TRBV5-6, with 11 positions matching TRBD2. V lost 4 bases to trimming and J lost 5 bases; unmatched junction nucleotides: 5. The CDR3 has 15 residues. Per germline, CDR1 SGHDT and CDR2 YYEEEE. In DNA form, the CDR3 reads TGTGCCAGCAGCCAAGTAGCGGGGGGGGACAATGAGCAGTTCTTC. It yields the protein CASSQVAGGDNEQFF. Combining the CDR3 with reference TRBV5-6 and TRBJ2-1 gives the whole variable domain DAGVTQSPTHLIKTRGQQVTLRCSPKSGHDTVSWYQQALGQGPQFIFQYYEEEERQRGNFPDRFSGHQFPNYSSELNVNALLLGDSALYLCASSQVAGGDNEQFFGPGTRLTVL.

This clonotype has a count of ten or more. The rearrangement links TRBV7-2 to TRBJ1-6; D ambiguous. This CDR3 is 13 amino acids long. Trimming stripped 1 base from V and 5 bases from J, with 3 bases between. Germline CDR1 is SGHTA and CDR2 is FQGNSA. The CDR3 reads CASSLDNNSPLHF. CDR3 in DNA: TGTGCCAGCAGCTTAGACAATAATTCACCCCTCCACTTT. The full variable domain, rest sourced from reference TRBV7-2 and TRBJ1-6, is GAGVSQSPSNKVTEKGKDVELRCDPISGHTALYWYRQSLGQGLEFLIYFQGNSAPDKSGLPSDRFSAERTGGSVSTLTIQRTQQEDSAVYLCASSLDNNSPLHFGNGTRLTVT.

The table lists this clonotype with many counts. J is TRBJ2-7 and V is TRBV4-1; the D gene is possibly TRBD2 (5 bases). Germline assignment: CDR1 MGHRA and CDR2 YSYEKL. V lost 0 bases and J 1 base, leaving 10 bases between the germline ends. CDR3 length equals 15 residues. The CDR3 DNA reads TGCGCCAGCAGCCAAGATCCCTTAGCGTCCTACGAGCAGTACTTC. Translating gives CASSQDPLASYEQYF.

The rearrangement links TRBV20-1 to TRBJ1-4; no clear D gene. The V end was cut by 6 bases, the J end by 8 bases, with 16 bases between. The CDR3 is 13 amino acids. Germline values: CDR1 DFQATT, CDR2 SNEGSKA (reference sequence). The CDR3 loop is CSAQAAAGEKLFF. The CDR3 nucleotides are TGCAGTGCCCAGGCAGCAGCGGGGGAAAAACTGTTTTTT.

This clonotype was found many times. V and J are TRBV7-2 and TRBJ2-7, with D perhaps TRBD2 (6 bases). Germline V gene lookup returns CDR1 SGHTA and CDR2 FQGNSA. Trimming stripped 5 bases from V and 2 bases from J, with 19 bases between. This CDR3 has 16 amino acids. For the CDR3, the DNA is TGTGCCAGCAGCCCTGCTCCGGGACGGACTACCTACGAGCAGTACTTC. It translates to CASSPAPGRTTYEQYF. The whole variable domain, remainder taken from reference TRBV7-2 and TRBJ2-7, is GAGVSQSPSNKVTEKGKDVELRCDPISGHTALYWYRQSLGQGLEFLIYFQGNSAPDKSGLPSDRFSAERTGGSVSTLTIQRTQQEDSAVYLCASSPAPGRTTYEQYFGPGTRLTVT.